This is a list of T cell receptor beta chains from one sample in a study of CD8 T cells in Susac syndrome. TCRdb reprocessed the immunoSEQ multiplex PCR reads via MiXCR and lists one record per CDR3 protein. The table shows 150,000 to 200,000 distinct CDR3 sequences, with about 94% occurring only once. Source material: CD4+ T cells from PBMCs. The receptors originated from a human donor with Susac syndrome. Each CDR3 is given with its conserved first and last residue. D genes are given only for firm matches. Clone sizes are given selectively: once, few, many, or a class where the clone is expanded.

j_gene: TRBJ2-3
v_gene: TRBV21-1
abundance: .
d_gene: .
CDR3aa: CASSKAQGNTDTQYF
CDR3nt: TGTGCCAGCAGCAAAGCGCAGGGCAACACAGATACGCAGTATTTT

j_gene: TRBJ2-1
v_gene: TRBV18
abundance: .
d_gene: TRBD2
CDR3aa: CASSPPRGLAGDNEQFF
CDR3nt: TGTGCCAGCTCACCACCAAGGGGACTAGCGGGTGACAATGAGCAGTTCTTC

j_gene: TRBJ2-7
v_gene: TRBV3-1
abundance: .
d_gene: .
CDR3aa: CASSPHDKSYEQYF
CDR3nt: TGTGCCAGCAGCCCCCACGACAAGTCCTACGAGCAGTACTTC

j_gene: TRBJ1-3
v_gene: TRBV15
abundance: .
d_gene: .
CDR3aa: CATSRDFASSGNTIYF
CDR3nt: TGTGCCACCAGCAGAGATTTCGCGAGCTCCGGAAACACCATATATTTT

j_gene: TRBJ2-6
v_gene: TRBV19
abundance: .
d_gene: .
CDR3aa: CASSAQEGANVLTF
CDR3nt: TGTGCCAGTAGCGCGCAGGAAGGGGCCAACGTCCTGACTTTC

j_gene: TRBJ2-7
v_gene: TRBV3-1
abundance: .
d_gene: .
CDR3aa: CASSQGMGRGEQYF
CDR3nt: TGTGCCAGCAGCCAGGGCATGGGGAGAGGGGAGCAGTACTTC

j_gene: TRBJ1-1
v_gene: TRBV12-3/TRBV12-4
abundance: .
d_gene: TRBD1
CDR3aa: CASRVGTVNTEAFF
CDR3nt: TGTGCCAGCAGGGTCGGGACAGTTAACACTGAAGCTTTCTTT

j_gene: TRBJ2-1
v_gene: TRBV4-2
abundance: .
d_gene: TRBD2
CDR3aa: CASSQDWGTSGSGEQFF
CDR3nt: TGTGCCAGCAGCCAAGATTGGGGGACTAGCGGGAGTGGTGAGCAGTTCTTC

j_gene: TRBJ1-2
v_gene: TRBV7-8
abundance: .
d_gene: .
CDR3aa: CASSLSPAGVRGYTF
CDR3nt: TGTGCCAGCAGCTTATCCCCTGCAGGGGTTAGGGGCTACACCTTC

j_gene: TRBJ1-6
v_gene: TRBV3-1
abundance: .
d_gene: .
CDR3aa: CASSQVQGLRNSPLHF
CDR3nt: TGTGCCAGCAGCCAAGTTCAGGGGCTCAGGAATTCACCCCTCCACTTT

j_gene: TRBJ2-5
v_gene: TRBV18
abundance: .
d_gene: TRBD2
CDR3aa: CASSPGLEETQYF
CDR3nt: TGTGCCAGCTCACCGGGACTAGAGGAGACCCAGTACTTC

j_gene: TRBJ1-4
v_gene: TRBV5-1
abundance: .
d_gene: .
CDR3aa: CASSLAGEKLFF
CDR3nt: TGCGCCAGCAGCTTGGCCGGGGAAAAACTGTTTTTT

j_gene: TRBJ2-5
v_gene: TRBV20-1
abundance: .
d_gene: TRBD2
CDR3aa: CSARPGLQETQYF
CDR3nt: TGCAGTGCTCGTCCGGGACTACAAGAGACCCAGTACTTC

j_gene: TRBJ2-5
v_gene: TRBV5-1
abundance: .
d_gene: .
CDR3aa: CASSEQGIPETQYF
CDR3nt: TGCGCCAGCAGCGAACAGGGTATTCCAGAGACCCAGTACTTC

j_gene: TRBJ1-1
v_gene: TRBV12-3/TRBV12-4
abundance: .
d_gene: .
CDR3aa: CASRPYEGGTEAFF
CDR3nt: TGTGCCAGCAGGCCGTATGAGGGGGGCACTGAAGCTTTCTTT

j_gene: TRBJ2-2
v_gene: TRBV7-9
abundance: .
d_gene: TRBD2
CDR3aa: CASSFMSGGNTGELFF
CDR3nt: TGTGCCAGCAGCTTCATGAGCGGGGGGAACACCGGGGAGCTGTTTTTT

j_gene: TRBJ2-7
v_gene: TRBV28
abundance: .
d_gene: TRBD2
CDR3aa: CASRLSGGSSYEQYF
CDR3nt: TGTGCCAGCAGGCTTAGCGGGGGAAGCTCCTACGAGCAGTACTTC

j_gene: TRBJ2-3
v_gene: TRBV4-2
abundance: .
d_gene: TRBD2
CDR3aa: CASSRVAGERDTQYF
CDR3nt: TGTGCCAGCAGCCGAGTAGCGGGAGAGCGAGATACGCAGTATTTT

j_gene: TRBJ2-3
v_gene: TRBV7-9
abundance: .
d_gene: .
CDR3aa: CASSHYGGGGTDTQYF
CDR3nt: TGTGCCAGCAGCCACTACGGGGGAGGAGGGACAGATACGCAGTATTTT

j_gene: TRBJ1-2
v_gene: TRBV29-1
abundance: .
d_gene: .
CDR3aa: CSVHGRNRDGYTF
CDR3nt: TGCAGCGTCCACGGGCGGAATAGGGATGGCTACACCTTC

j_gene: TRBJ2-3
v_gene: TRBV14
abundance: .
d_gene: TRBD1
CDR3aa: CASSQSSGGTQYF
CDR3nt: TGTGCCAGCAGCCAATCATCAGGGGGTACGCAGTATTTT

j_gene: TRBJ1-1
v_gene: TRBV12-3/TRBV12-4
abundance: .
d_gene: .
CDR3aa: CASSLVGGGTEAFF
CDR3nt: TGTGCCAGCAGTTTAGTTGGGGGCGGCACTGAAGCTTTCTTT

j_gene: TRBJ2-7
v_gene: TRBV25-1
abundance: .
d_gene: .
CDR3aa: CASSDLGTYEQYF
CDR3nt: TGTGCCAGCAGTGACCTGGGAACCTACGAGCAGTACTTC

j_gene: TRBJ1-5
v_gene: TRBV6-6
abundance: .
d_gene: TRBD1
CDR3aa: CASSYDRGLSAQHF
CDR3nt: TGTGCCAGCAGTTACGACAGGGGGCTGTCCGCCCAGCATTTT

j_gene: TRBJ2-1
v_gene: TRBV20-1
abundance: .
d_gene: TRBD2
CDR3aa: CSAWIGTSGDEQFF
CDR3nt: TGCAGTGCTTGGATCGGGACTAGCGGGGATGAGCAGTTCTTC

j_gene: TRBJ2-7
v_gene: TRBV29-1
abundance: .
d_gene: .
CDR3aa: CSVGRSEGNEQYF
CDR3nt: TGCAGCGTTGGACGATCAGAGGGGAACGAGCAGTACTTC

j_gene: TRBJ1-2
v_gene: TRBV28
abundance: .
d_gene: .
CDR3aa: CASSLGLGLGGYTF
CDR3nt: TGTGCCAGCAGTTTAGGGTTGGGGCTAGGTGGCTACACCTTC

j_gene: TRBJ2-3
v_gene: TRBV28
abundance: .
d_gene: TRBD1
CDR3aa: CASSPRTGGYTDTQYF
CDR3nt: TGTGCCAGCAGTCCGCGGACAGGGGGCTACACAGATACGCAGTATTTT

j_gene: TRBJ2-5
v_gene: TRBV7-9
abundance: .
d_gene: .
CDR3aa: CASSLVMEQETQYF
CDR3nt: TGTGCCAGCAGCTTAGTTATGGAACAAGAGACCCAGTACTTC

j_gene: TRBJ2-1
v_gene: TRBV30
abundance: .
d_gene: .
CDR3aa: CAWKESTYNEQFF
CDR3nt: TGTGCCTGGAAGGAGAGTACGTACAATGAGCAGTTCTTC

j_gene: TRBJ1-1
v_gene: TRBV20-1
abundance: .
d_gene: .
CDR3aa: CSAQSRWANTEAFF
CDR3nt: TGCAGTGCCCAATCCCGTTGGGCGAACACTGAAGCTTTCTTT

j_gene: TRBJ1-1
v_gene: TRBV5-1
abundance: .
d_gene: .
CDR3aa: CASSLAPVNTEAFF
CDR3nt: TGCGCCAGCAGCTTGGCCCCAGTGAACACTGAAGCTTTCTTT

j_gene: TRBJ2-5
v_gene: TRBV29-1
abundance: .
d_gene: .
CDR3aa: CSVMSRASPETQYF
CDR3nt: TGCAGCGTTATGAGTAGAGCCTCCCCAGAGACCCAGTACTTC

j_gene: TRBJ1-5
v_gene: TRBV5-6
abundance: .
d_gene: .
CDR3aa: CASSPYRDGNQPQHF
CDR3nt: TGTGCCAGCAGCCCCTACAGGGACGGGAATCAGCCCCAGCATTTT

j_gene: TRBJ2-5
v_gene: TRBV28
abundance: once
d_gene: TRBD2
CDR3aa: CASSLAGGYQETQYF
CDR3nt: TGTGCCAGCAGTCTAGCGGGAGGTTACCAAGAGACCCAGTACTTC

j_gene: TRBJ2-5
v_gene: TRBV25-1
abundance: once
d_gene: TRBD2
CDR3aa: CASSGRAGVNQETQYF
CDR3nt: TGTGCCAGCAGCGGCCGGGCGGGGGTGAACCAAGAGACCCAGTACTTC

j_gene: TRBJ2-7
v_gene: TRBV18
abundance: once
d_gene: TRBD1
CDR3aa: CASSPAGQAYEQYF
CDR3nt: TGTGCCAGCTCACCGGCGGGACAGGCCTACGAGCAGTACTTC

j_gene: TRBJ1-1
v_gene: TRBV7-2
abundance: .
d_gene: TRBD1
CDR3aa: CASSFPGQGVNTEAFF
CDR3nt: TGTGCCAGCAGCTTTCCGGGACAGGGAGTGAACACTGAAGCTTTCTTT

j_gene: TRBJ1-1
v_gene: TRBV7-9
abundance: .
d_gene: .
CDR3aa: CASSLGRSMNTEAFF
CDR3nt: TGTGCCAGCAGCTTAGGCCGTTCGATGAACACTGAAGCTTTCTTT

j_gene: TRBJ2-5
v_gene: TRBV7-2
abundance: .
d_gene: TRBD2
CDR3aa: CASSLLSGIETQYF
CDR3nt: TGTGCCAGCAGCTTACTTAGCGGGATAGAGACCCAGTACTTC

j_gene: TRBJ2-5
v_gene: TRBV20-1
abundance: .
d_gene: .
CDR3aa: CSASTVLQETQYF
CDR3nt: TGCAGTGCTAGTACGGTACTCCAAGAGACCCAGTACTTC

j_gene: TRBJ1-2
v_gene: TRBV20-1
abundance: .
d_gene: TRBD1
CDR3aa: CSARAQGDYGYTF
CDR3nt: TGCAGTGCTAGAGCTCAGGGGGACTATGGCTACACCTTC

j_gene: TRBJ1-1
v_gene: TRBV4-1
abundance: .
d_gene: .
CDR3aa: CASSQVLPGPLAFF
CDR3nt: TGCGCCAGCAGCCAAGTCCTACCAGGGCCACTGGCTTTCTTT

j_gene: TRBJ2-6
v_gene: TRBV28
abundance: .
d_gene: TRBD1
CDR3aa: CASSDRTGLFNSGANVLTF
CDR3nt: TGTGCCAGCAGCGACCGGACAGGGCTCTTCAACTCTGGGGCCAACGTCCTGACTTTC

j_gene: TRBJ1-1
v_gene: TRBV5-1
abundance: .
d_gene: .
CDR3aa: CASSLSGSDAEAFF
CDR3nt: TGCGCCAGCAGCTTGAGCGGGTCCGACGCTGAAGCTTTCTTT